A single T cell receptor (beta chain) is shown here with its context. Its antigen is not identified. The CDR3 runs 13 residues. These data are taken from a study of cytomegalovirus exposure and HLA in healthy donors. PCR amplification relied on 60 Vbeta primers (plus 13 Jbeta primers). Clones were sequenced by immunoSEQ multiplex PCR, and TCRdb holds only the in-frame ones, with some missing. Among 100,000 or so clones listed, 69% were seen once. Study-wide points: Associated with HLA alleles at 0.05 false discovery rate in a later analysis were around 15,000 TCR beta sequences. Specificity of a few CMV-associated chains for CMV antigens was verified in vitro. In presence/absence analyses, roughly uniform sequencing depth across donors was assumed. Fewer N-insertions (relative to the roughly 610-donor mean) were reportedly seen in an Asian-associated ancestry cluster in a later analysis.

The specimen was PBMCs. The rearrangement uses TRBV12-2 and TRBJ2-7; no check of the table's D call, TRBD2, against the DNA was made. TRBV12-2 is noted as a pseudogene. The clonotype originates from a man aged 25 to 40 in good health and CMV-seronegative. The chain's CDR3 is CASPGGALGEQYF. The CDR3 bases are TGTGCAAGTCCCGGAGGGGCCCTAGGAGAGCAGTACTTC.